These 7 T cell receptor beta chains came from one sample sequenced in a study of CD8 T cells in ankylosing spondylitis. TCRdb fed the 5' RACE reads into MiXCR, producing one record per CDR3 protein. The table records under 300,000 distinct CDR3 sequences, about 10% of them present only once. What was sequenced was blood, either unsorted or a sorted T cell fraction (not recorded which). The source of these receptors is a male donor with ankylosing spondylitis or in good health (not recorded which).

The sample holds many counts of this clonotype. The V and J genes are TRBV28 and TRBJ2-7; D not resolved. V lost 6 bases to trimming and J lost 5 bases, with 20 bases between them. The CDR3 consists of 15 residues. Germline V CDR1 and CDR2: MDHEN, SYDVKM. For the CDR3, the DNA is TGTGCCAGCAGCCCAGGTCGGAAGCCCCTCGACGAGCAGTACTTC. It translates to CASSPGRKPLDEQYF.

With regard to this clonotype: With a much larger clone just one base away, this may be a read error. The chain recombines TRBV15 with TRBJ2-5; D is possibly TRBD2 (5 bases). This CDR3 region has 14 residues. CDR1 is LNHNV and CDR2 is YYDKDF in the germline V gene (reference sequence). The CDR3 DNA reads TGTGCCACCAGCAGCAGAACTAGGAAAGAGGCCCAGTACTTC. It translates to CATSSRTRKEAQYF.

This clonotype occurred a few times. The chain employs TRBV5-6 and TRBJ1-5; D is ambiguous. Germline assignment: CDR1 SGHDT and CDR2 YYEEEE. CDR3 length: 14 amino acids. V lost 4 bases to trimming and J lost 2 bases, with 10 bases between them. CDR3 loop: CASSDGSGNQPQHF. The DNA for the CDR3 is TGTGCCAGCAGCGACGGGTCGGGCAATCAGCCCCAGCATTTT.

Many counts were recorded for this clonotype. DNA of the CDR3: TGCGCCAGCAGCTTCATTGGACAGGAAAAACTGTTTTTT. Its translation is CASSFIGQEKLFF. The gene calls are TRBV5-1 and TRBJ1-4; a possible D gene is TRBD1 (6 bases). This CDR3 is built from 13 residues. Germline V gene lookup returns CDR1 SGHRS and CDR2 YFSETQ. V lost 2 bases to trimming and J lost 8 bases, with 10 bases between them.

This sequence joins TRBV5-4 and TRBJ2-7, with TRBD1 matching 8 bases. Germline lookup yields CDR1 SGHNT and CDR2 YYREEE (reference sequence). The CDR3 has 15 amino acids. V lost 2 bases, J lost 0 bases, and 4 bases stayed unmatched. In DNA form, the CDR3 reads TGTGCCAGCAGCTTCACAGGGGGGAACTCCTACGAGCAGTACTTC. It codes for CASSFTGGNSYEQYF.

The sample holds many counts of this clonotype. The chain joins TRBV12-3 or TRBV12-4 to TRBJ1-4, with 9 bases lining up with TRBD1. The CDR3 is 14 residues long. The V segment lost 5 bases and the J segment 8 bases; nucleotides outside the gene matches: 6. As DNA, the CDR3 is TGTGCCAGCAGTAGACAGGGGGTTGGAGAAAAACTGTTTTTT. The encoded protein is CASSRQGVGEKLFF.

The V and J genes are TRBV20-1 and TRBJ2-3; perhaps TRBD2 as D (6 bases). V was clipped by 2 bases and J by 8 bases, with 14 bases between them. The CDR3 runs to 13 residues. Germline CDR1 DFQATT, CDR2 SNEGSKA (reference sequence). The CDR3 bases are TGCAGTGCTAGACCGACTAGTCCGAGTACGCAGTATTTT. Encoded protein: CSARPTSPSTQYF.